These T cell receptor beta chains were read from a single sample in a study of T cell repertoires in cytomegalovirus infection. TCRdb fed the reads into MiXCR, producing one record per CDR3 protein. The data hold approximately 700,000 distinct CDR3 sequences, with 35% to 40% observed a single time. Sequencing used PBMCs. All receptors come from a human donor in good health (CMV status not recorded). Some clones in this sample may be carry-over from other donors' samples. Both conserved end residues are part of each CDR3. A clone size is listed for some rows: how often the clone was seen (once, few, many), or a class if it is expanded.

size: .; J: TRBJ2-7; V: TRBV18; CDR3: CASSHLQGPHEQYF
size: .; J: TRBJ2-7; V: TRBV7-2; CDR3: CASSLRSGEGYEQYF
size: .; J: TRBJ1-1; V: TRBV3-1; CDR3: CASSQTTGNTEAFF
size: few; J: TRBJ1-5; V: TRBV5-6; CDR3: CASRTRQTLKPMNQPQHF
size: few; J: TRBJ2-1; V: TRBV6-1; CDR3: CASHGGEEENYNEQFF
size: few; J: TRBJ2-5; V: TRBV7-2; CDR3: CASSLVLKETQYF
size: .; J: TRBJ2-7; V: TRBV28; CDR3: CASVKGLAYEQYF
size: .; J: TRBJ2-7; V: TRBV28; CDR3: CAIRNRGGEQYF
size: .; J: TRBJ1-6; V: TRBV14; CDR3: CASSPRTGSDNSPLHF
size: .; J: TRBJ1-2; V: TRBV12-3/TRBV12-4; CDR3: CASSFRLESRGYTF
size: many; J: TRBJ2-7; V: TRBV7-2; CDR3: CASSLDPTNSYEQYF
size: many; J: TRBJ2-7; V: TRBV7-2; CDR3: CASSHDLLEQYF
size: .; J: TRBJ2-6; V: TRBV5-4; CDR3: CASSFRTFGDTGANVLTF
size: .; J: TRBJ1-1; V: TRBV28; CDR3: CASSFDAGTTEAFF
size: many; J: TRBJ1-4; V: TRBV7-8; CDR3: CASSLRRANEKLFF
size: few; J: TRBJ2-2; V: TRBV6-5; CDR3: CASSSPEAANTGELFF
size: few; J: TRBJ2-3; V: TRBV11-2; CDR3: CASSPELASATQYF
size: few; J: TRBJ2-5; V: TRBV10-3; CDR3: CAISELGQGLQETQYF
size: once; J: TRBJ1-3; V: TRBV19; CDR3: CASSERTDGVHLCF
size: .; J: TRBJ2-5; V: TRBV6-6; CDR3: CASSHQRTSGQETQYF
size: .; J: TRBJ2-7; V: TRBV28; CDR3: CASRGTGGSYEQYF
size: .; J: TRBJ2-3; V: TRBV11-2; CDR3: CASSLAGGAREDTQYF
size: .; J: TRBJ2-2; V: TRBV19; CDR3: CASTVRGGGTGELFF
size: .; J: TRBJ1-5; V: TRBV7-2; CDR3: CASSLVVERGNQPQHF
size: few; J: TRBJ1-1; V: TRBV6-5; CDR3: CASRVTVRGLRTEAFF
size: .; J: TRBJ1-2; V: TRBV7-2; CDR3: CASSIPGQPPGYTF
size: .; J: TRBJ2-2; V: TRBV29-1; CDR3: CSVWAPLNTGELFF
size: once; J: TRBJ2-6; V: TRBV5-4; CDR3: CASSLAGVAGAFSGANVLTF
size: few; J: TRBJ1-2; V: TRBV11-2; CDR3: CASSPDRGPPNYGYTF
size: .; J: TRBJ2-7; V: TRBV12-3/TRBV12-4; CDR3: CASSNPGTRYEQYF
size: .; J: TRBJ1-5; V: TRBV12-3/TRBV12-4; CDR3: CASREQGAVQPQHF
size: once; J: TRBJ2-1; V: TRBV6-5; CDR3: CASSHSGRGEQFF
size: .; J: TRBJ2-7; V: TRBV19; CDR3: CASSTGTGNEQYF
size: few; J: TRBJ1-5; V: TRBV7-8; CDR3: CASSPAGDRRNQPQHF
size: many; J: TRBJ1-3; V: TRBV7-2; CDR3: CASSLALSGGAIYF
size: .; J: TRBJ2-3; V: TRBV12-3/TRBV12-4; CDR3: CASSLGLPLTDTQYF
size: .; J: TRBJ2-7; V: TRBV4-1; CDR3: CASSQWQGSIEQYF
size: .; J: TRBJ1-4; V: TRBV6-5; CDR3: CASSYGTRNEKLFF
size: .; J: TRBJ2-5; V: TRBV7-6; CDR3: CASRDSGRARETQYF
size: .; J: TRBJ1-4; V: TRBV6-1; CDR3: CASSPLAAEKLFF
size: many; J: TRBJ1-5; V: TRBV7-2; CDR3: CASSLLRGQPQHF
size: .; J: TRBJ2-7; V: TRBV7-2; CDR3: CASSLRHWTSGFHEQYF
size: .; J: TRBJ2-3; V: TRBV6-4; CDR3: CASSEAGATDTQYF
size: few; J: TRBJ2-2; V: TRBV7-2; CDR3: CASSQDPTTGELFF
size: few; J: TRBJ1-1; V: TRBV19; CDR3: CASSMELGGGTEAFF
size: .; J: TRBJ1-3; V: TRBV9; CDR3: CASSVGTVGNTIYF
size: .; J: TRBJ2-5; V: TRBV11-2; CDR3: CASSPGLAGAPETQYF
size: .; J: TRBJ2-7; V: TRBV28; CDR3: CASSSTVWGHPTYEQYF
size: .; J: TRBJ2-3; V: TRBV19; CDR3: CASSMSRVWGTDTQYF
size: .; J: TRBJ1-1; V: TRBV28; CDR3: CASSSGQVRYDAFF
size: few; J: TRBJ2-7; V: TRBV7-2; CDR3: CASRTAGGPYEQYF
size: .; J: TRBJ1-2; V: TRBV28; CDR3: CASAQGGYTF
size: many; J: TRBJ1-2; V: TRBV28; CDR3: CASSSKTGKYGYTF
size: few; J: TRBJ2-3; V: TRBV10-3; CDR3: CATKGGGGRTDTQYF